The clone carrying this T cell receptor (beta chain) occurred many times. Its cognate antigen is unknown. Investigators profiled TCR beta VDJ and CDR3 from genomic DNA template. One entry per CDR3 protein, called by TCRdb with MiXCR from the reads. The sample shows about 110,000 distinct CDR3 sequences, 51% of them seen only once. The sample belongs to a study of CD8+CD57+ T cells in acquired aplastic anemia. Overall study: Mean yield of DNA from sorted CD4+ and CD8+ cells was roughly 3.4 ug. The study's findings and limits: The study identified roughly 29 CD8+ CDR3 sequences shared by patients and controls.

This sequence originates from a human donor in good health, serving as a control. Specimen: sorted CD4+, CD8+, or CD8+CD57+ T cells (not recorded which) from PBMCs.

CDR3 sequence: CASSLRWAAHYGYTF. DNA for the CDR3: TGTGCCAGCAGCTTGAGGTGGGCAGCCCACTATGGCTACACCTTC. The chain has TRBV5-6 and TRBJ1-2; D unclear. Germline CDR1 and CDR2: SGHDT and YYEEEE. This CDR3 comprises 15 residues. V dropped 1 base and J dropped 3 bases, with 13 bases sitting between them.